Reported below is one TCR beta chain. The data belong to a study of blood T cell repertoires in COVID-19. Across the whole study: T cells, B-cell-depleted T cells, or PBMCs provided the cDNA or gDNA that served as material.

Participants spanned ages 18 to 89 years and resided in 20 to 30 US areas. Cohort 3 donors counted as recovered after two negative PCRs, clearance, or resolved symptoms. The data were produced by immunoSEQ multiplex PCR, yet TCRdb's version contains in-frame clones alone and is incomplete. The repertoire holds some 170,000 clones, with around 84% as singletons. The CDR3 runs 12 residues. The clonotype comes from a man in his forties or fifties who had recovered from COVID-19. Sequenced: PBMCs or T cells enriched from blood (not recorded which). The genes are TRBV21-1 and TRBJ2-3; TRBD1 is taken as the D call from the table, unchecked against the DNA. TRBV21-1 constitutes a pseudogene. CDR3 coding DNA: TGTGCCAGCAGCAAAAAAGGACAGGGGACCTATTTT. Translation: CASSKKGQGTYF.